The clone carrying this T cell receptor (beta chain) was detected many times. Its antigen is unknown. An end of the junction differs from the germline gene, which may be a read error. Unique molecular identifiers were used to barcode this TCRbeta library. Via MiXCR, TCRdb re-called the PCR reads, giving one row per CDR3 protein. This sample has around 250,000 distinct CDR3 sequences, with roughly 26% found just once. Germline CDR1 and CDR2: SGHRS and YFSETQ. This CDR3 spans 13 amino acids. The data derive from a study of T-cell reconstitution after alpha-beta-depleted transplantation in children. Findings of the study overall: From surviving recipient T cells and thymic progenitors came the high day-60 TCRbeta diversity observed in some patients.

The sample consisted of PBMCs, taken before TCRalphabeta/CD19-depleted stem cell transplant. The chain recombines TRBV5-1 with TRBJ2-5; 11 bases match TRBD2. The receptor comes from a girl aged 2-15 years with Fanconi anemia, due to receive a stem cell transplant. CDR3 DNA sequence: TGTGCCAGCAGTCTAGCGGGGGGTGAGACCCAGTACTTC. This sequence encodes CASSLAGGETQYF. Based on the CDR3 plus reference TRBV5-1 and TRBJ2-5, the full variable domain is KAGVTQTPRYLIKTRGQQVTLSCSPISGHRSVSWYQQTPGQGLQFLFEYFSETQRNKGNFPGRFSGRQFSNSRSEMNVSTLELGDSALYLCASSLAGGETQYFGPGTRLLVL.